The 9 T cell receptor beta chains reported below all come from one sample, sequenced in a study of cytomegalovirus exposure and HLA in healthy donors. Researchers ran the PCR with 60 Vbeta and 13 Jbeta primers. This table comes from immunoSEQ multiplex PCR, and its TCRdb copy is limited to in-frame clones, with some not included. The sample has roughly 98,000 clones, over 70% seen once; the top ten hold approximately 11%. Sequences were obtained from PBMCs. These TCRs come from a man aged 18 to 30 in good health and CMV-seropositive.

This rearrangement joins TRBV19 to TRBJ1-1, with D uncertain. CDR1 is LNHDA, CDR2 SQIVND, per germline (reference sequence). V shed 5 bases and J shed 2 bases, with 9 bases lying between them. The CDR3 covers 13 residues. The CDR3 is CASSPGANTEAFF. CDR3 nucleotide sequence: TGTGCCAGTAGTCCGGGAGCTAACACTGAAGCTTTCTTT. Combining the CDR3 with reference TRBV19 and TRBJ1-1 gives the whole variable domain DGGITQSPKYLFRKEGQNVTLSCEQNLNHDAMYWYRQDPGQGLRLIYYSQIVNDFQKGDIAEGYSVSREKKESFPLTVTSAQKNPTAFYLCASSPGANTEAFFGQGTRLTVV.

The chain combines TRBV28 with TRBJ1-5, with 7 bases aligning to TRBD1. The CDR3 spans 16 residues. The trim removed 7 bases at V and 7 bases at J, leaving 16 bases unmatched. Germline CDR1 is MDHEN and CDR2 is SYDVKM. CDR3 loop: CASTLIIGGRIQPQHF. CDR3 in DNA: TGTGCCAGCACCCTAATCATAGGGGGCAGGATACAGCCCCAGCATTTT.

This sequence joins TRBV28 and TRBJ1-3; 9 positions match TRBD1. The CDR3 consists of 15 residues. The germline gives CDR1 MDHEN, CDR2 SYDVKM. After removal of 6 bases from V and 4 bases from J, the junction contained 7 bases not matched to a gene. The DNA for the CDR3 is TGTGCCAGCAGCTCCCGGGACAGGGAGGGAAACACCATATATTTT. Translated, it gives CASSSRDREGNTIYF.

V gene TRBV6-1 combines with J gene TRBJ2-7; possibly TRBD2 for D (6 bases). Trimming removed 4 bases from V and 9 bases from J, with 16 bases in between. CDR3 size: 13 residues. The germline gives CDR1 MNHNS, CDR2 SASEGT. The chain's CDR3 is CASSAPGVQGQYF. CDR3 nucleotide sequence: TGTGCCAGCAGTGCGCCGGGGGTCCAGGGGCAGTACTTC.

This clone came up once. This chain links TRBV7-3 with TRBJ2-5, with D possibly being TRBD1 (5 bases). Germline-derived CDR1 and CDR2 are SGHTA and FQGTGA. This CDR3 has 15 amino acids. V lost 1 base and J 1 base, leaving 10 bases between the germline ends. The CDR3 region is CASSLNGAAQETQYF. The CDR3 nucleotides are TGTGCCAGCAGCTTAAATGGGGCAGCCCAAGAGACCCAGTACTTC.

This chain uses TRBV28 with TRBJ2-7; 7 bases match TRBD1. After removal of 3 bases from V and 3 bases from J, the junction contained 8 bases not matched to a gene. This CDR3 contains 15 residues. The germline V gene has CDR1 MDHEN and CDR2 SYDVKM. CDR3 sequence reads: CASSLRLAGGYEQYF. CDR3 in DNA: TGTGCCAGCAGTTTGAGGCTGGCAGGGGGCTACGAGCAGTACTTC.

This chain uses TRBV19 with TRBJ1-3; D is unclear. There are 12 residues in the CDR3. Germline CDR1 is LNHDA and CDR2 is SQIVND (reference sequence). The ends were cut back, 10 bases at V and 4 bases at J, with 11 bases in the middle. The CDR3 sequence: CATTDGGNTIYF. CDR3 nucleotides: TGTGCCACCACAGACGGAGGAAACACCATATATTTT.

The rearrangement uses TRBV6-5 and TRBJ2-5; 8 nucleotides align to TRBD2. CDR1 is MNHEY and CDR2 is SVGAGI in the germline V gene. With 9 bases clipped from V and 5 bases from J, the junction kept 11 bases outside the gene matches. The CDR3 is made up of 14 amino acids. This CDR3 is CASKPGLGSETQYF. For the CDR3, the DNA is TGTGCCAGTAAACCGGGACTAGGTTCGGAGACCCAGTACTTC.

The chain has TRBV27 and TRBJ1-5, with 7 bases that match TRBD1. V lost 6 bases, J lost 7 bases, and 6 bases stayed unmatched. Germline lookup yields CDR1 MNHEY and CDR2 SMNVEV (reference sequence). CDR3 length: 13 residues. CDR3 sequence (DNA): TGTGCCAGCAGCGGACAGGTCGAGCAGCCCCAGCATTTT. Its protein product is CASSGQVEQPQHF.